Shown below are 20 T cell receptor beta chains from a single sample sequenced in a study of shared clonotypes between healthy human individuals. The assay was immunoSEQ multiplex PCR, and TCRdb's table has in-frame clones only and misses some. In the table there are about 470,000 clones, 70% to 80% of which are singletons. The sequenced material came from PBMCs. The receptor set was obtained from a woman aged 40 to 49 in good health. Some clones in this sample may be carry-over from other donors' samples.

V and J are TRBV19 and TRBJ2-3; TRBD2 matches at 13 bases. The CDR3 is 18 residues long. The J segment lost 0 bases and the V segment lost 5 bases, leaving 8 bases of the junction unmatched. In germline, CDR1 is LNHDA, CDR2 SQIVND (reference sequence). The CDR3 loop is CASSQLAGGPRSTDTQYF. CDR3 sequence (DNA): TGTGCCAGTAGTCAACTAGCGGGAGGGCCGAGAAGCACAGATACGCAGTATTTT. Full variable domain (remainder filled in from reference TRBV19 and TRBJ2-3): DGGITQSPKYLFRKEGQNVTLSCEQNLNHDAMYWYRQDPGQGLRLIYYSQIVNDFQKGDIAEGYSVSREKKESFPLTVTSAQKNPTAFYLCASSQLAGGPRSTDTQYFGPGTRLTVL.

CDR3 DNA: TGCGCCAGCAGCTTTAGGGGGGGGGTCGGGAGGACTGACTCTGGGGCCAACGTCCTGACTTTC. The encoded protein is CASSFRGGVGRTDSGANVLTF. The chain combines TRBV5-1 with TRBJ2-6; tentatively, D is TRBD2 (7 bases). V gave up 2 bases and J gave up 0 bases, with 24 bases separating them. The CDR3 runs to 21 residues. Germline CDR1 SGHRS, CDR2 YFSETQ.

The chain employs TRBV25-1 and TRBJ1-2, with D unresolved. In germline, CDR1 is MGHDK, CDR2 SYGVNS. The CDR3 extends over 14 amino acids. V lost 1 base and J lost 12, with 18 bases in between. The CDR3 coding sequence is TGTGCCAGCAGTGAATCGTGGCATCCGTACCGCCACACCTTC. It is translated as CASSESWHPYRHTF.

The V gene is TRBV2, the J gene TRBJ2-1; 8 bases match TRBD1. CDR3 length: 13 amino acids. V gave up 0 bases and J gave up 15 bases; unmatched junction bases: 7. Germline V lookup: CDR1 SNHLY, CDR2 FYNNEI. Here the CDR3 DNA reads TGTGCCAGCAGTGAAGCCCCGGACAGGGTGCCGTTCTTC. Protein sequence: CASSEAPDRVPFF.

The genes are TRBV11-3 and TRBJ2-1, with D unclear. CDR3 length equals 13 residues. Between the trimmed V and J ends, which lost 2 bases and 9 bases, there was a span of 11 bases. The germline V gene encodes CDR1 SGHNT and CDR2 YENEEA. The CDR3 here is CASSLRVSSEQFF. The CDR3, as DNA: TGTGCCAGCAGCTTACGGGTGTCGAGTGAGCAGTTCTTC.

CDR3 bases: TGTGCCAGTAGTAACCCAGGGGGCTCGAGCTCCTACGAGCAGTACTTC. Protein product: CASSNPGGSSSYEQYF. This chain links TRBV19 with TRBJ2-7, with 8 bases identical to TRBD1. Per germline, CDR1 LNHDA and CDR2 SQIVND (reference sequence). Germline trimming cut 4 bases from V and 0 bases from J; bases unmatched to any gene: 8. The CDR3 runs to 16 residues.

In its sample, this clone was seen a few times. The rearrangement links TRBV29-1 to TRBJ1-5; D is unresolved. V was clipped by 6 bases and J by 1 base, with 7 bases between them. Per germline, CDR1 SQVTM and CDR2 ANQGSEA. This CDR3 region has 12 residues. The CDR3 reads CSVKGSNQPQHF. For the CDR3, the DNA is TGCAGCGTCAAAGGGAGCAATCAGCCCCAGCATTTT.

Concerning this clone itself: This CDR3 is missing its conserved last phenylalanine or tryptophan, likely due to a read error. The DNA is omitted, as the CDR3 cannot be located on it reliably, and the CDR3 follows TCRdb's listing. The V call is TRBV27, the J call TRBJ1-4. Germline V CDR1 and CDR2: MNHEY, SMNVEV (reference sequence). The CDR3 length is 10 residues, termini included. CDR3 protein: CASSNRGVAV.

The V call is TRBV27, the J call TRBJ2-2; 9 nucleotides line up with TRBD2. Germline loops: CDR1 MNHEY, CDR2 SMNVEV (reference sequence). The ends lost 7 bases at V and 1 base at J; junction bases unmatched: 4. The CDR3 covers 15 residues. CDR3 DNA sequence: TGTGCCAGCAAAAGCGGGAGGAAGAACACCGGGGAGCTGTTTTTT. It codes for CASKSGRKNTGELFF.

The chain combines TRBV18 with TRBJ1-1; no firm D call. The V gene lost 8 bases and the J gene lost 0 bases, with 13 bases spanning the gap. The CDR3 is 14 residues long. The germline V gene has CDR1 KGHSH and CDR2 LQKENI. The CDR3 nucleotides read TGTGCCAGCCACCCTCCGAACATGAACACTGAAGCTTTCTTT. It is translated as CASHPPNMNTEAFF.

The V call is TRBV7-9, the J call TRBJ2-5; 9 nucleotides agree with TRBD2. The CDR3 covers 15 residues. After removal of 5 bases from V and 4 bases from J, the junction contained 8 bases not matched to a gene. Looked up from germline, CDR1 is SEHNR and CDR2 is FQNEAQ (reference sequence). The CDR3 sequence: CASSISGSNVETQYF. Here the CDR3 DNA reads TGTGCCAGCAGCATTAGCGGGAGTAACGTAGAGACCCAGTACTTC.

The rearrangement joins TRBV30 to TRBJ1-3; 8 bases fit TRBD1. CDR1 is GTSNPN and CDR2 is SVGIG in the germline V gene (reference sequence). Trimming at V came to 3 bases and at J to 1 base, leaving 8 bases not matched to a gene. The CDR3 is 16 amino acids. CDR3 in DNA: TGTGCCTGGAGCCTAGGACAGGGTATATCTGGAAACACCATATATTTT. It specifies CAWSLGQGISGNTIYF. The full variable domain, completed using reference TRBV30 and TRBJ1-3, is SQTIHQWPATLVQPVGSPLSLECTVEGTSNPNLYWYRQAAGRGLQLLFYSVGIGQISSEVPQNLSASRPQDRQFILSSKKLLLSDSGFYLCAWSLGQGISGNTIYFGEGSWLTVV.

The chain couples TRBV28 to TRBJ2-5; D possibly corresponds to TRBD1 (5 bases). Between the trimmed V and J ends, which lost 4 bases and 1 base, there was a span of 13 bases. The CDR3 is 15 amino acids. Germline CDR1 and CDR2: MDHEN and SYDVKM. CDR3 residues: CASSSTLTAQETQYF. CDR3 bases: TGTGCCAGCAGTTCTACCTTGACAGCCCAAGAGACCCAGTACTTC.

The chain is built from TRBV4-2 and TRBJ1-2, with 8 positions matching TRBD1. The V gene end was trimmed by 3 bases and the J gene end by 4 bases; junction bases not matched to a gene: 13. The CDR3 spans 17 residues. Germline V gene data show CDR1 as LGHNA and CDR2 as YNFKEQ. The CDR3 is CASSQVTQGASGYGYTF. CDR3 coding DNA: TGTGCCAGCAGCCAGGTGACCCAGGGGGCGTCTGGCTATGGCTACACCTTC.

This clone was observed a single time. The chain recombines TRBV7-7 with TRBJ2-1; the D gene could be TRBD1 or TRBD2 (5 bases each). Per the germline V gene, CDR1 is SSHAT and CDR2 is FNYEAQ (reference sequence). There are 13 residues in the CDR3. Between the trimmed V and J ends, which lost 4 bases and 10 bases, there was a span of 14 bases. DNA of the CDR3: TGTGCCAGCAGCTGGGACGGCGAGGGGGAGCAGTTCTTC. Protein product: CASSWDGEGEQFF. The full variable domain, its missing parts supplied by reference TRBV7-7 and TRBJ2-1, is GAGVSQSPRYKVTKRGQDVTLRCDPISSHATLYWYQQALGQGPEFLTYFNYEAQPDKSGLPSDRFSAERPEGSISTLTIQRTEQRDSAMYRCASSWDGEGEQFFGPGTRLTVL.

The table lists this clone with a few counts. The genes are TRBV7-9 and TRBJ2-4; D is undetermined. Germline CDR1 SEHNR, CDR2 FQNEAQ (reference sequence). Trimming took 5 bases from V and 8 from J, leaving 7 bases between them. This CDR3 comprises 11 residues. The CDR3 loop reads CASSPRDIQYF. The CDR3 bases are TGTGCCAGCAGCCCTCGGGACATTCAGTACTTC.

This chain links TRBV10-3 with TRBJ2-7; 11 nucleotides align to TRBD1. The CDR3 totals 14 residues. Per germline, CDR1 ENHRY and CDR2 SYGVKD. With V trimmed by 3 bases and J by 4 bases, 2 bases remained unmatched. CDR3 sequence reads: CAISEGTGGYEQYF. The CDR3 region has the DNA TGTGCCATCAGTGAAGGGACAGGGGGGTACGAGCAGTACTTC.

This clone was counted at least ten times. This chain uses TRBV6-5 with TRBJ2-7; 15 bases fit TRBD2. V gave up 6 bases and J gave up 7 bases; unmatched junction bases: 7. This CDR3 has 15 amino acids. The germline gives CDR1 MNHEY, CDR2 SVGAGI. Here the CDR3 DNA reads TGTGCCAGCAGGCCGCCGGGACTAGCGGGAGGAGAGCAGTACTTC. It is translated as CASRPPGLAGGEQYF.

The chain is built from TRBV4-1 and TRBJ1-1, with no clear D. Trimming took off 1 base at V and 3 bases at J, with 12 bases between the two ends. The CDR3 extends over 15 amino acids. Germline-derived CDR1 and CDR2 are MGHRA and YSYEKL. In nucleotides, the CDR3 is TGCGCCAGCAGCCAAGTAGATTTGGGGTACACTGAAGCTTTCTTT. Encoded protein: CASSQVDLGYTEAFF.

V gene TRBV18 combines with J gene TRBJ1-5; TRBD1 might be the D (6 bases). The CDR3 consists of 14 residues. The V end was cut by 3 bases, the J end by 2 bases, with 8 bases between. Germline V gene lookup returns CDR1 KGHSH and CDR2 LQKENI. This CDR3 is CASSPTGGNQPQHF. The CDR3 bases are TGTGCCAGCTCACCGACAGGAGGCAATCAGCCCCAGCATTTT.